This paragraph reports one T cell receptor beta chain. Its antigen is undetermined. This CDR3 has 12 residues. The V gene's germline CDR1 is SGHTA and CDR2 FQGNSA. V was pared by 2 bases and J by 13 bases, with 12 bases between. Then a second PCR, running roughly 7 to 11 cycles, was carried out with a sample-barcoded 5' primer and a J-beta primer mix. TCRdb re-called the 5' RACE reads with MiXCR, one entry per CDR3 protein. The repertoire holds more than 800,000 distinct CDR3 sequences, 25% to 35% seen once, with roughly 17% in the top ten. Ranging in age from about 6 to 95, the donors were healthy Caucasian individuals from Russia. These data come from a study of blood T cells in healthy people across ages. Study-level findings and limits: Considered underestimates were the diversity estimates obtained from one million T cells.

The sequencing sample was made of blood. The sequence derives from a woman older than 75 in good health. V is TRBV7-2 and J is TRBJ2-1; D is uncertain. This CDR3 reads CASSLQRKTQFF. CDR3 sequence (DNA): TGTGCCAGCAGCTTACAAAGAAAGACCCAGTTCTTC.